The present entry profiles one T cell receptor beta chain with its context. It lacks a known antigen. No much larger clonotype is one base removed from it; base qualities were not supplied. The CDR3, from cysteine to phenylalanine, totals 15 residues. The sequence is cut down to CDR3 DNA, 45 bases in frame from base 1. Trimming at the junction amounts to 0 bases on V and 4 bases on J, and the germline ends lie 10 bases apart. The germline V gene provides CDR1 SGDLS and CDR2 YYNGEE. This sample was taken from a study of blood T cell repertoires in COVID-19 (dated by TCRdb to 2020 to 2021). Some background on the complete study: The collaborator samples originated in the United States, Italy and Spain and spanned the acute and convalescent phases of COVID-19. Where available, HLA class I and class II types were taken from metadata supplied by the sample provider and were not determined by assay-based typing. Sample metadata almost always included a de-identified subject ID, COVID-19 status, age in years and sex. Deeply sampled blood TCRbeta repertoires from subjects exposed to, actively infected with, or recovered from COVID-19 were included in the dataset. The samples were drawn from the first 160 participants of the ongoing ImmuneRACE study and from 1,200 or so subjects provided by 6 global collaborators. The repertoires were released in a freely available public database meant as a resource for research on the immune response to SARS-CoV-2. The prospective study material was composed of cDNA or gDNA derived from T cells, B-cell-depleted T cells, or PBMCs. Broader findings and caveats from the paper: The quantity of clinical and demographic metadata differed by source and by participant and was supplied without curation.

The immunoSEQ Assay, a bias-controlled multiplex PCR, was used to amplify TCRbeta CDR3 regions from genomic DNA. On the authors' methods: Nucleated cell counts per sample were estimated from amplification of reference gene primers within the assay. To quantify the absolute abundance of each unique TCRbeta CDR3 rearrangement, sequence reads were collapsed and filtered. For each sample, productive Simpson clonality was calculated by taking the square root of Simpson's diversity index across productive rearrangements. Here the immuneACCESS table is served through TCRdb, limited to in-frame sequences with V and J called. Missing clones are a known gap in these copies; in checked studies unresolved V genes cover under half, and the rest lacks a known reason. V and J calls plus clone size are reproduced from that table; the DNA served to infer D and trimming. Counted in this sample were approximately 150,000 clones; about four fifths of them appeared once. Approximately 8.9% of the sample lies in the top ten.

One collaborating source in Seattle enrolled patients while the patients were actively infected and followed the patients over time throughout the course of disease. The collaborating institutions used their own protocols to collect whole blood in K2EDTA tubes. For TCRbeta analysis, collaborator samples were shipped as frozen whole blood, as isolated PBMCs, or as DNA extracted from either sample type. Sequences were obtained from peripheral blood. Recombination linked TRBV9 to TRBJ1-4; the D region possibly corresponds to TRBD1 (6 bases align). This clonotype was sampled from a man younger than 40 with COVID-19, enrolled during active disease. The CDR3 region has the sequence CASSVEGQSNEKLFF. DNA sequence: TGTGCCAGCAGCGTAGAAGGACAGAGTAATGAAAAACTGTTTTTT.